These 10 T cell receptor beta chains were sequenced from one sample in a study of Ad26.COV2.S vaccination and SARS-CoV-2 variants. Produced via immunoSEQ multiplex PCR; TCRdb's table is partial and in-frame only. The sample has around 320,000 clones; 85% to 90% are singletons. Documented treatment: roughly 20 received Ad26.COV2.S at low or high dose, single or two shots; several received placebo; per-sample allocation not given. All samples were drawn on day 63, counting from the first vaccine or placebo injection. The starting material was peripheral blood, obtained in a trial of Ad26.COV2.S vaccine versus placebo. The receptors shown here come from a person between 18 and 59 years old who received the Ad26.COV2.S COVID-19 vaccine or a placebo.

The CDR3 region has the DNA TGTGCCAGCAGCTTACTTAATGGTCCTGGAAACACCATATATTTT. This codes for CASSLLNGPGNTIYF. The chain joins TRBV7-9 to TRBJ1-3; D not resolved. The CDR3 consists of 15 residues. The V gene's germline CDR1 is SEHNR and CDR2 FQNEAQ (reference sequence). Trimming removed 2 bases from V and 2 bases from J, with 10 bases in between.

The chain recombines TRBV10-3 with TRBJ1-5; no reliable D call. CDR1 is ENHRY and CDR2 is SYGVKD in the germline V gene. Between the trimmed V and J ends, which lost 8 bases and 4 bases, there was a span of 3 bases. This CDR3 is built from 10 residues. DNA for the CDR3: TGTGCCATCGGTAATCAGCCCCAGCATTTT. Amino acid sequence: CAIGNQPQHF.

The DNA for the CDR3 is TGTGCCAGCAGCGCGCCGGGACCCGTATACAATGAGCAGTTCTTC. As protein: CASSAPGPVYNEQFF. The J gene is TRBJ2-1, the V gene TRBV9; tentatively, D is TRBD1 or TRBD2 (5 bases each). V lost 3 bases, J lost 4 bases, and 14 bases lay in between. This CDR3 is built from 15 residues. CDR1 and CDR2 (germline): SGDLS, YYNGEE.

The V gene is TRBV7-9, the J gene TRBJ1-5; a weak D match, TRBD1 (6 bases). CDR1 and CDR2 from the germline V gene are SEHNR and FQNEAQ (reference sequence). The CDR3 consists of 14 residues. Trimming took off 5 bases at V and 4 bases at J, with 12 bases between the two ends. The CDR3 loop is CASSQQGENQPQHF. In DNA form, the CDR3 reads TGTGCCAGCAGCCAACAGGGAGAGAATCAGCCCCAGCATTTT.

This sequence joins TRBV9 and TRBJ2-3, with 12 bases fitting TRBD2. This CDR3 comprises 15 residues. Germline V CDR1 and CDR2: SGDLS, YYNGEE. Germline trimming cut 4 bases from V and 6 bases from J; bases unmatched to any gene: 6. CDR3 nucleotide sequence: TGTGCCAGCAGCCCTGCTAGCGGGGGGGCGGATACGCAGTATTTT. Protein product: CASSPASGGADTQYF.

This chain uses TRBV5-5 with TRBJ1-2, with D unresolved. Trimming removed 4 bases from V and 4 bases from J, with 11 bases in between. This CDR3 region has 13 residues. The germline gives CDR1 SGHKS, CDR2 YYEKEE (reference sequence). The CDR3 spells CASSIGFGYGYTF. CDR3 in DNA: TGTGCCAGCAGCATCGGGTTCGGCTATGGCTACACCTTC. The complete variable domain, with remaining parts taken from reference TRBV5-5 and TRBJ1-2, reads DAGVTQSPTHLIKTRGQQVTLRCSPISGHKSVSWYQQVLGQGPQFIFQYYEKEERGRGNFPDRFSARQFPNYSSELNVNALLLGDSALYLCASSIGFGYGYTFGSGTRLTVV.

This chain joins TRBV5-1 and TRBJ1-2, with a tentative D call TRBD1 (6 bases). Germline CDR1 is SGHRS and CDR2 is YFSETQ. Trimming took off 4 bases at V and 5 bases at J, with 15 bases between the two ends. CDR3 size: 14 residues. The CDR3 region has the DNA TGCGCCAGCAGCCCGCAGACAGGCGGGTATGGCTACACCTTC. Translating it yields CASSPQTGGYGYTF.

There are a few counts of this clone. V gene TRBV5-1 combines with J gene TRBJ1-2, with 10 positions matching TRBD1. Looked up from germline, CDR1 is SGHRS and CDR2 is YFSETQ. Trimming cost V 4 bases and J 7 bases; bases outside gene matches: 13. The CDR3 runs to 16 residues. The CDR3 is CASSPGEGQGWSGYTF. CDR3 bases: TGCGCCAGCAGCCCGGGCGAGGGACAGGGGTGGAGTGGCTACACCTTC.

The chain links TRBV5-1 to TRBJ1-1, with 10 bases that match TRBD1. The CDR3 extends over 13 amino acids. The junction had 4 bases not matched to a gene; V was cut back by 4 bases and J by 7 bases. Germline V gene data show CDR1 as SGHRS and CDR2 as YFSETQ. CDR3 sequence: CASSPGTGVEAFF. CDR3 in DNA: TGCGCCAGCAGCCCGGGGACAGGGGTTGAAGCTTTCTTT.

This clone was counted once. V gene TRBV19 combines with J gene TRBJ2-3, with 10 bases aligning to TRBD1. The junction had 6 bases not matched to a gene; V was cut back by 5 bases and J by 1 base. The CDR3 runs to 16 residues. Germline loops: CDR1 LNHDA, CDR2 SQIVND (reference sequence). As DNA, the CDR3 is TGTGCCAGTAGTGTTTTAGGGACAGGGGGCACAGATACGCAGTATTTT. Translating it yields CASSVLGTGGTDTQYF. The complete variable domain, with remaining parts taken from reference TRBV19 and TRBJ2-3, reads DGGITQSPKYLFRKEGQNVTLSCEQNLNHDAMYWYRQDPGQGLRLIYYSQIVNDFQKGDIAEGYSVSREKKESFPLTVTSAQKNPTAFYLCASSVLGTGGTDTQYFGPGTRLTVL.